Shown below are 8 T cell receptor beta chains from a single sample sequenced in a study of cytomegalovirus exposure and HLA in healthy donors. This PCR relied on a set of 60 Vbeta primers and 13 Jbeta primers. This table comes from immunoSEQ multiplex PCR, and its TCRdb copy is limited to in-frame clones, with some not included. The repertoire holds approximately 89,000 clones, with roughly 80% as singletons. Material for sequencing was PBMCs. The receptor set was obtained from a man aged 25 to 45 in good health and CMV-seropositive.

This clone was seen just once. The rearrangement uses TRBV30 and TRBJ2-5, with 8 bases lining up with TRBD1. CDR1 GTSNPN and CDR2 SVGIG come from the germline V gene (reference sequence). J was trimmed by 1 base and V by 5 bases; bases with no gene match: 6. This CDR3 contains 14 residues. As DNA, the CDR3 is TGTGCCTGGCGGACAGGGACCGGCCAAGAGACCCAGTACTTC. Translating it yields CAWRTGTGQETQYF.

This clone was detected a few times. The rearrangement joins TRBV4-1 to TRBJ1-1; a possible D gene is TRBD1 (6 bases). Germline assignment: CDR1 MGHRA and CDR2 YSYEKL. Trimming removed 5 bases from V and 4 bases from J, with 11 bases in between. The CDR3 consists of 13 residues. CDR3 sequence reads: CASSEQGPTEAFF. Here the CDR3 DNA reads TGCGCCAGCAGCGAACAGGGTCCCACTGAAGCTTTCTTT.

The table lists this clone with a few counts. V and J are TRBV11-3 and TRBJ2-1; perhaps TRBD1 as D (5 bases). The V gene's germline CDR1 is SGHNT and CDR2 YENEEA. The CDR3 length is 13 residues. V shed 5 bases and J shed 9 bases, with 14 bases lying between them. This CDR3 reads CASSTNQGFEQFF. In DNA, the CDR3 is TGTGCCAGCAGCACGAACCAGGGTTTTGAGCAGTTCTTC.

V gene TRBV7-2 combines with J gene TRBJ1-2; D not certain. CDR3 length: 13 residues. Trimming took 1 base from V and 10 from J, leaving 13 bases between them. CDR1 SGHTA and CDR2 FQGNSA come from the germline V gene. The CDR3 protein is CASSLVGSGHYTF. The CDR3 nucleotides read TGTGCCAGCAGCTTAGTCGGGTCCGGTCACTACACCTTC.

DNA of the CDR3: TGCGCCAGCAGCCAAGCCAGGGGTAACGAGCAGTACTTC. This codes for CASSQARGNEQYF. This sequence joins TRBV4-1 and TRBJ2-7; D perhaps matches TRBD1 (6 bases). V was shortened by 1 base and J by 5 bases, with 9 bases between the two germline ends. The germline V gene has CDR1 MGHRA and CDR2 YSYEKL. The CDR3 consists of 13 residues.

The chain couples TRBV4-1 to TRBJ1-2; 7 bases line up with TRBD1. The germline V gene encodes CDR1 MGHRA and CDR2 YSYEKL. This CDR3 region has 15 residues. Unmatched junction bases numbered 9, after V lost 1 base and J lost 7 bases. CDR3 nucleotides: TGCGCCAGCAGCCAAGGGAAGACAGGGTTGACTGGCTACACCTTC. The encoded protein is CASSQGKTGLTGYTF.

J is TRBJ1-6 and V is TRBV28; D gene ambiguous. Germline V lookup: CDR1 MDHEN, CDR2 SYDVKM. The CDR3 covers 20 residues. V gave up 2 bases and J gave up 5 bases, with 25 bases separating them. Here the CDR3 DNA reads TGTGCCAGCAGTTTAGACGGATTAAGTACCGAAAGTACAGATAATTCACCCCTCCACTTT. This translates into CASSLDGLSTESTDNSPLHF.

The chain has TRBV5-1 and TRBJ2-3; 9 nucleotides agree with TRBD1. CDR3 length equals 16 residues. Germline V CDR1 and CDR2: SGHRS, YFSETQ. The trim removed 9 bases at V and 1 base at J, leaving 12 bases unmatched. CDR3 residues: CATTRGQGVGTDTQYF. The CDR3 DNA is TGCGCCACCACAAGGGGACAGGGAGTAGGCACAGATACGCAGTATTTT. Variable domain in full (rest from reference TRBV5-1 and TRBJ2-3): KAGVTQTPRYLIKTRGQQVTLSCSPISGHRSVSWYQQTPGQGLQFLFEYFSETQRNKGNFPGRFSGRQFSNSRSEMNVSTLELGDSALYLCATTRGQGVGTDTQYFGPGTRLTVL.